The entry below describes one T cell receptor beta chain. Its antigen is as yet unknown. The data are from a study of T cell repertoires in cytomegalovirus infection. Looking at the study overall: Public TCR beta signatures were indicative of both CMV infection and a matching HLA type.

TCRdb reprocessed the reads via MiXCR and lists one record per CDR3 protein. Counted here are approximately 300,000 distinct CDR3 sequences, 25% to 30% occurring once; the ten biggest clones make up around 20%. The ends were cut back, 4 bases at V and 6 bases at J, with 16 bases in the middle. This CDR3 is built from 15 residues. In germline, CDR1 is LNHDA, CDR2 SQIVND (reference sequence). Study-level points and caveats: Adding up the frequency of public TCR beta families identified people who carried CMV plus the relevant HLA. HLA-C-restricted TCR beta clonotypes specific for CMV led the ex vivo response.

J is TRBJ1-5 and V is TRBV19; a weak D match, TRBD1 (6 bases). The TCR comes from a human donor in good health (CMV status not recorded). Some clones in this sample may be carry-over from other donors' samples. This specimen consisted of cultured PBMCs, obtained from culture after CMV antigen stimulation. This CDR3 is CASSTGRQAAQPQHF. Written as DNA, the CDR3 is TGTGCCAGTAGTACTGGGAGACAGGCTGCTCAGCCCCAGCATTTT.